These 19 T cell receptor beta chains were sequenced from one sample in a study of cytotoxic CD8 clonotypes in ibrutinib-treated CLL. The repertoire was sequenced with immunoSEQ multiplex PCR; TCRdb's copy has only in-frame clones and lacks some. The table lists 50,000 to 60,000 clones, roughly 83% of them singletons. The source was PBMCs, collected after 24 months of ibrutinib treatment. The receptors come from a human donor with chronic lymphocytic leukemia.

This clone was observed once. The V and J genes are TRBV6-4 and TRBJ2-1, with 9 positions matching TRBD1. V lost 4 bases, J lost 3 bases, and 10 bases stayed unmatched. The CDR3 extends over 17 amino acids. The germline V gene has CDR1 MRHNA and CDR2 SNTAGT. CDR3 in amino acids: CASSGGQGLSNYNEQFF. CDR3 coding DNA: TGTGCCAGCAGTGGCGGACAGGGGCTTTCCAACTACAATGAGCAGTTCTTC.

The chain links TRBV4-2 to TRBJ2-3; 9 bases fit TRBD2. CDR1 LGHNA and CDR2 YNFKEQ come from the germline V gene. This CDR3 region has 15 residues. V lost 6 bases and J lost 0; bases outside the gene matches: 4. The chain's CDR3 is CASSRRGGSTDTQYF. The CDR3 coding sequence is TGTGCCAGCAGTCGGCGGGGGGGAAGCACAGATACGCAGTATTTT.

The chain has TRBV5-6 and TRBJ2-1; a possible D gene is TRBD2 (5 bases). This CDR3 region has 16 residues. Germline V gene data show CDR1 as SGHDT and CDR2 as YYEEEE. V gave up 4 bases and J gave up 2 bases, with 16 bases separating them. This CDR3 reads CASSTGSVITYNEQFF. Here the CDR3 DNA reads TGTGCCAGCAGCACGGGGTCGGTAATTACCTACAATGAGCAGTTCTTC.

The J gene is TRBJ2-2, the V gene TRBV7-3, with a possible D match to TRBD2 (6 bases). Germline CDR1 and CDR2: SGHTA and FQGTGA. The CDR3 contains 15 residues. V was clipped by 5 bases and J by 4 bases, with 14 bases between them. The CDR3 sequence is CASSPGTPLTGELFF. CDR3 in DNA: TGTGCCAGCAGCCCCGGGACTCCACTCACCGGGGAGCTGTTTTTT.

The V gene is TRBV7-7, the J gene TRBJ2-1; D gene unclear. This CDR3 is built from 13 residues. Germline CDR1 and CDR2: SSHAT and FNYEAQ (reference sequence). Trimming pared 5 bases from V and 5 bases from J, leaving 10 bases between. CDR3 region: CASSRDQNNEQFF. The CDR3 DNA reads as TGTGCCAGCAGCAGAGACCAAAACAATGAGCAGTTCTTC.

The chain carries TRBV4-2 and TRBJ2-2; the match to TRBD2 covers 10 bases. The CDR3 contains 17 residues. The germline CDR1 and CDR2 sequences are LGHNA and YNFKEQ. V trimming: 0 bases; J trimming: 5 bases; junction bases outside the gene matches: 6. CDR3 protein: CASSQDLSGRWTGELFF. CDR3 nucleotides: TGTGCCAGCAGCCAAGATCTTAGCGGGAGGTGGACCGGGGAGCTGTTTTTT.

The chain is built from TRBV10-3 and TRBJ1-1; D remains ambiguous. Germline CDR1 is ENHRY and CDR2 is SYGVKD. V gave up 4 bases and J gave up 0 bases, with 12 bases separating them. The CDR3 totals 15 residues. CDR3 sequence: CAISATADLNTEAFF. CDR3 sequence (DNA): TGTGCCATCAGTGCCACGGCAGACTTGAACACTGAAGCTTTCTTT.

The CDR3 coding sequence is TGCAGCGTCAGGGGGATTAGCTCCTACAATGAGCAGTTCTTC. It codes for CSVRGISSYNEQFF. The genes are TRBV29-1 and TRBJ2-1; 7 nucleotides line up with TRBD1. The CDR3 length is 14 residues. Germline V gene lookup returns CDR1 SQVTM and CDR2 ANQGSEA. J lost 0 bases, V lost 6 bases, and 5 bases had no gene match.

The CDR3 DNA follows: TGCAGCATCGGACAGGGGGCGAATGAGCAGTTCTTC. Residues: CSIGQGANEQFF. The gene calls are TRBV29-1 and TRBJ2-1, with 11 nucleotides matching TRBD1. J lost 7 bases, V lost 8 bases, and 4 bases had no gene match. From germline, CDR1 is SQVTM and CDR2 ANQGSEA. The CDR3 runs to 12 residues.

The chain combines TRBV6-5 with TRBJ1-1; 7 bases are a match to TRBD1. Germline V gene data show CDR1 as MNHEY and CDR2 as SVGAGI. The V segment lost 5 bases and the J segment 5 bases; nucleotides outside the gene matches: 8. The CDR3 is 14 residues long. The CDR3 DNA reads TGTGCCAGCAGTCCACAGGCAGGGGGGACTGAAGCTTTCTTT. Its translation is CASSPQAGGTEAFF.

This sequence joins TRBV5-1 and TRBJ1-2; 9 bases are a match to TRBD1. This CDR3 spans 12 amino acids. After removal of 5 bases from V and 4 bases from J, the junction contained 0 bases not matched to a gene. The germline V gene has CDR1 SGHRS and CDR2 YFSETQ. The CDR3 protein is CASRTGGYGYTF. In nucleotides, the CDR3 is TGCGCCAGCAGGACAGGGGGCTATGGCTACACCTTC.

The genes are TRBV29-1 and TRBJ1-1, with 7 positions matching TRBD1. This CDR3 spans 11 amino acids. From germline, CDR1 is SQVTM and CDR2 ANQGSEA. With V trimmed by 6 bases and J by 6 bases, 4 bases remained unmatched. CDR3 loop: CSVRGPSEAFF. The CDR3 DNA is TGCAGCGTGAGGGGGCCGTCTGAAGCTTTCTTT.

V is TRBV5-5 and J is TRBJ1-1, with D perhaps TRBD1 (6 bases). V dropped 0 bases and J dropped 6 bases, with 9 bases sitting between them. CDR3 length: 13 residues. The germline CDR1 and CDR2 sequences are SGHKS and YYEKEE (reference sequence). DNA of the CDR3: TGTGCCAGCAGCTTGGCTGGGGGCTCTGAAGCTTTCTTT. Protein sequence: CASSLAGGSEAFF.

V and J are TRBV29-1 and TRBJ2-1, with 11 bases that match TRBD2. V shed 5 bases and J 9 bases; nucleotides not matched to a gene: 12. CDR3 length equals 15 residues. Per germline, CDR1 SQVTM and CDR2 ANQGSEA. CDR3 DNA: TGCAGCGTTCGGTTAGCGGGAGGGTCATTAGGTGAGCAGTTCTTC. The encoded protein is CSVRLAGGSLGEQFF.

As to this clone: Germline and junction disagree at one end, which may indicate a read error. The chain employs TRBV6-1 and TRBJ1-2; 10 bases map to TRBD1. Germline V gives CDR1 MNHNS, CDR2 SASEGT. This CDR3 is 13 amino acids long. CDR3 sequence reads: CASSEALRDRGPF. Here the CDR3 DNA reads TGTGCCAGCAGTGAAGCGCTGAGGGACAGGGGCCCCTTC.

V usage is TRBV5-1 and J usage is TRBJ2-7, with D unclear. CDR1 is SGHRS, CDR2 YFSETQ, per germline. V was trimmed by 5 bases and J by 7 bases, leaving 10 bases between them. The CDR3 totals 11 residues. In DNA form, the CDR3 reads TGCGCCAGCAGGGGGTTGGAAGAGCAGTACTTC. Translating it yields CASRGLEEQYF.

This chain connects TRBV5-1 to TRBJ1-1; TRBD1 aligns across 7 bases. The CDR3 covers 14 residues. The V gene's germline CDR1 is SGHRS and CDR2 YFSETQ. V lost 0 bases to trimming and J lost 5 bases; unmatched junction nucleotides: 4. The CDR3 spells CASSLGGGGTEAFF. The CDR3 DNA reads TGCGCCAGCAGCTTGGGAGGGGGCGGGACTGAAGCTTTCTTT. The variable domain in full, completed from reference TRBV5-1 and TRBJ1-1, reads KAGVTQTPRYLIKTRGQQVTLSCSPISGHRSVSWYQQTPGQGLQFLFEYFSETQRNKGNFPGRFSGRQFSNSRSEMNVSTLELGDSALYLCASSLGGGGTEAFFGQGTRLTVV.

The CDR3 region has the DNA TGTGCCAGCAGCTCAGGACAGGGGCGTACTGAAAAACTGTTTTTT. Its protein product is CASSSGQGRTEKLFF. The rearrangement links TRBV7-2 to TRBJ1-4, with 9 bases aligning to TRBD1. In germline, CDR1 is SGHTA, CDR2 FQGNSA. This CDR3 spans 15 amino acids. Germline trimming cut 4 bases from V and 7 bases from J; bases unmatched to any gene: 7.

The rearrangement links TRBV18 to TRBJ1-4, with D possibly being TRBD1 (5 bases). The CDR3 covers 14 residues. Germline V lookup: CDR1 KGHSH, CDR2 LQKENI. The ends were cut back, 1 base at V and 2 bases at J, with 5 bases in the middle. The CDR3, as DNA: TGTGCCAGCTCACCACGGGGGACTAATGAAAAACTGTTTTTT. Amino acids: CASSPRGTNEKLFF.